The rows below give T cell receptor beta chains drawn from one sample of a study of control samples from healthy donors and cancer patients. Data came from immunoSEQ multiplex PCR; TCRdb stores just in-frame clones and leaves some out. The sample shows 85,000 to 95,000 clones, approximately 90% of them seen only once. The sample consisted of blood. These receptors all stem from a woman in her 70s in good health. Both conserved end residues are part of each CDR3. The order of the fields is clone size, D gene, J gene, V gene, CDR3 DNA, CDR3 protein. A D gene is named only where the DNA matches it firmly. Clone size is not always given. Where it is, it says once, few, many or a class for expanded clones.

NA | NA | TRBJ2-1 | TRBV5-1 | TGCGCCAGCAGCTTGGTGGCGGGGCCGCAGGTAGTTGAGCAGTTCTTC | CASSLVAGPQVVEQFF
NA | NA | TRBJ2-2 | TRBV10-2 | TGCGCCAGCAGTGAGTCGGGGGGTGCTTTCACCGGGGAGCTGTTTTTT | CASSESGGAFTGELFF
NA | TRBD1 | TRBJ2-3 | TRBV5-6 | TGTGCCAGCAGCTCCGAACTGACAGGGGGCGGCACAGATACGCAGTATTTT | CASSSELTGGGTDTQYF
few | NA | TRBJ1-1 | TRBV5-1 | TGCGCCAGCAGAAGTGGGGCGACGGTGAACACTGAAGCTTTCTTT | CASRSGATVNTEAFF
NA | TRBD1 | TRBJ1-5 | TRBV19 | TGTGCCAGTAGTTTCCAGGGGGGGTTAGGTCAGCCCCAGCATTTT | CASSFQGGLGQPQHF
once | TRBD1 | TRBJ2-1 | TRBV6-5 | TGTGCCAGCAAACCGGGACAGGGGTACAATGAGCAGTTCTTC | CASKPGQGYNEQFF
NA | TRBD1 | TRBJ2-1 | TRBV10-3 | TGTGCCATCAGTGGGGACAGGGATGAGCAGTTCTTC | CAISGDRDEQFF
NA | NA | TRBJ1-1 | TRBV29-1 | TGCAGCGTTCAACAGTTTGACACTGAAGCTTTCTTT | CSVQQFDTEAFF
NA | NA | TRBJ1-5 | TRBV27 | TGTGCCAGCAGTTTCTGGGGGGGGGATCAGCCCCAGCATTTT | CASSFWGGDQPQHF
NA | NA | TRBJ2-7 | TRBV5-1 | TGCGCCAGCAGCTTGGACCTATACGAGCAGTACTTC | CASSLDLYEQYF
NA | NA | TRBJ1-2 | TRBV6-5 | TGTGCCAGCAGTTACTCAGGGAGTAATGGCTACACCTTC | CASSYSGSNGYTF
NA | NA | TRBJ1-1 | TRBV14 | TGTGCCAGCAGCCAGGCGGCCGAAGCTTTCTTT | CASSQAAEAFF
once | NA | TRBJ1-2 | TRBV6-1 | TGTGCCAGCAGTGAAGACTATGGCTACACCTTC | CASSEDYGYTF
NA | NA | TRBJ1-4 | TRBV30 | TGTGCCTGCGAGGGGGTGAGCCGGGAAAAACTGTTTTTT | CACEGVSREKLFF
NA | NA | TRBJ2-7 | TRBV5-1 | TGCGCCAGCAGCTTGGAACCCGCAAGGGCCTACGAGCAGTACTTC | CASSLEPARAYEQYF
once | NA | TRBJ1-5 | TRBV10-3 | TGTGCCATCAAGGAGGGGACTGGGAGCAATCAGCCCCAGCATTTT | CAIKEGTGSNQPQHF
NA | NA | TRBJ1-1 | TRBV7-2 | TGTGCCAGCAGCTTAGGGTTTCTACAGGGGAACACTGAAGCTTTCTTT | CASSLGFLQGNTEAFF
few | NA | TRBJ1-5 | TRBV5-6 | TGTGCCAGCAGCCCCCGAGGAGGTCAGCCCCAGCATTTT | CASSPRGGQPQHF
NA | NA | TRBJ2-3 | TRBV5-6 | TGTGCCAGCAGCACCACAGATACGCAGTATTTT | CASSTTDTQYF
NA | TRBD1 | TRBJ2-7 | TRBV3-1/TRBV3-2 | TGTGCCAGCAGCCCTTCGGGACAGGGTTACGAGCAGTACTTC | CASSPSGQGYEQYF
once | NA | TRBJ2-7 | TRBV3-1/TRBV3-2 | TGTGCCAGCAGCCAAGGGCAACCCTACGAGCAGTACTTC | CASSQGQPYEQYF
NA | TRBD1 | TRBJ1-1 | TRBV13 | TGTGCCAGCAGCTTAAAAGCACTGAGGGGACAGATGAACACTGAAGCTTTCTTT | CASSLKALRGQMNTEAFF
NA | NA | TRBJ2-1 | TRBV11-2 | TGTGCCAGCAGCCCTGAACAGGTTCCTGCCTACAATGAGCAGTTCTTC | CASSPEQVPAYNEQFF
NA | NA | TRBJ2-3 | TRBV15 | TGTGCCACCAGCAGCGCTGGAGGGATACGAGCCACAGATACGCAGTATTTT | CATSSAGGIRATDTQYF
NA | NA | TRBJ2-1 | TRBV11-2 | TGTGCCAGCAGCGTCCGGGACTTCAATGAGCAGTTCTTC | CASSVRDFNEQFF
NA | NA | TRBJ2-1 | TRBV4-1 | TGCGCCAGCAGCCAAGTAGGGGTCAATGAGCAGTTCTTC | CASSQVGVNEQFF
NA | NA | TRBJ2-1 | TRBV27 | TGTGCCAGCAGTTCCTTCGGGGATGAGCAGTTCTTC | CASSSFGDEQFF
NA | NA | TRBJ1-1 | TRBV30 | TGTGCCTGGAGTGTAAGGGTGGAGTCTGAAGCTTTCTTT | CAWSVRVESEAFF
NA | TRBD1 | TRBJ2-2 | TRBV24-1 | TGTGCCACCAGTGACCCGGCCACAGGGGCCGGGGAGCTGTTTTTT | CATSDPATGAGELFF
once | NA | TRBJ1-2 | TRBV6-2/TRBV6-3 | TGTGCCAGCAGTTTCTATGGCTACACCTTC | CASSFYGYTF
NA | TRBD2 | TRBJ2-3 | TRBV5-1 | TGCGCCAGTTCACTCGGAGGACTAGCGGGTACAGATACGCAGTATTTT | CASSLGGLAGTDTQYF
NA | TRBD1 | TRBJ1-6 | TRBV2 | TGTGCCAGCAATAGGGGTCCAGGGGGCTCCTATAATTCACCCCTCCACTTT | CASNRGPGGSYNSPLHF
NA | NA | TRBJ1-3 | TRBV3-1/TRBV3-2 | TGTGCCAGCAGCCAAGAGAACAGGAGGCTATCTGGAAACACCATATATTTT | CASSQENRRLSGNTIYF
NA | TRBD1 | TRBJ2-5 | TRBV29-1 | TGCAGCGTCAGGATTACAGGGGACCCGACCCAGTACTTC | CSVRITGDPTQYF
NA | NA | TRBJ1-2 | TRBV15 | TGTGCCACCAGCAGAGGGACAGTTTATGGCTACACCTTC | CATSRGTVYGYTF
NA | TRBD1 | TRBJ1-5 | TRBV6-6 | TGTGCCAGCTCCGGGACAGGGGGCGATCAGCCCCAGCATTTT | CASSGTGGDQPQHF
NA | NA | TRBJ1-6 | TRBV3-1/TRBV3-2 | TGTGCCAGCAGCCTCGGCTCCTCTCCCCTCCACTTT | CASSLGSSPLHF
NA | NA | TRBJ2-1 | TRBV12-5 | TGTGCTAGTGGCCGCGAGCAGTTCTTC | CASGREQFF
NA | TRBD2 | TRBJ2-1 | TRBV29-1 | TGCAGCGTTGAAGAACCGGGACTAGCGGGGCGGAGTAGGGTCTTC | CSVEEPGLAGRSRVF
NA | TRBD2 | TRBJ2-1 | TRBV6-4 | TGTGCCAGCAGTGTGAGCGGGGCCCATGAGCAGTTCTTC | CASSVSGAHEQFF
NA | TRBD1 | TRBJ1-3 | TRBV3-1/TRBV3-2 | TGTGCCAGCAGCCCACAGGGGCCGGGTCTCGGAAACACCATATATTTT | CASSPQGPGLGNTIYF
NA | NA | TRBJ1-4 | TRBV7-3 | TGTGCCAGCAGCCCTCTCCGGGACATAACTAATGAAAAACTGTTTTTT | CASSPLRDITNEKLFF
NA | NA | TRBJ1-1 | TRBV19 | TGTGCCACATCACGTTGGGGGACCACTGAAGCTTTCTTT | CATSRWGTTEAFF
NA | TRBD2 | TRBJ2-1 | TRBV5-1 | TGCGCCAGCACTCTAGCGGCGAGCTCCTACAATGAGCAGTTCTTC | CASTLAASSYNEQFF
NA | NA | TRBJ2-5 | TRBV11-2 | TGTGCCAGCAGCTCTAGTGGGACCCAGTACTTC | CASSSSGTQYF
NA | TRBD2 | TRBJ2-7 | TRBV5-4 | TGTGCCAGCTATCCAGAGTCCGGGACTAGCGGGATGAGCTCCTACGAGCAGTACTTC | CASYPESGTSGMSSYEQYF
NA | NA | TRBJ1-1 | TRBV11-2 | TGTGCCAGCAGCATGACCGGGACTTTGAACACTGAAGCTTTCTTT | CASSMTGTLNTEAFF
NA | NA | TRBJ2-7 | TRBV20-1 | TGCAGTGCTCGATTAGGATACGAGCAGTACTTC | CSARLGYEQYF
NA | NA | TRBJ1-1 | TRBV7-9 | TGTGCCAGCAGCGCCGGACACCTACTAACTGAAGCTTTCTTT | CASSAGHLLTEAFF
once | NA | TRBJ2-2 | TRBV19 | TGTGCCAGTAGGGCTAGCGCAAGACCGAACACCGGGGAGCTGTTTTTT | CASRASARPNTGELFF
NA | TRBD1 | TRBJ2-2 | TRBV27 | TGTGCCAGCAGCTTTGGAACAGGGGGCATGGGCGGGGAGCTGTTTTTT | CASSFGTGGMGGELFF
NA | NA | TRBJ2-7 | TRBV27 | TGTGCCAGCAAATTATCGGACCTCCGGGACGAGCAGTACTTC | CASKLSDLRDEQYF
NA | NA | TRBJ2-7 | TRBV19 | TGTGCCAGTAGTAGAAGGGTGGGAGAGCAGTACTTC | CASSRRVGEQYF